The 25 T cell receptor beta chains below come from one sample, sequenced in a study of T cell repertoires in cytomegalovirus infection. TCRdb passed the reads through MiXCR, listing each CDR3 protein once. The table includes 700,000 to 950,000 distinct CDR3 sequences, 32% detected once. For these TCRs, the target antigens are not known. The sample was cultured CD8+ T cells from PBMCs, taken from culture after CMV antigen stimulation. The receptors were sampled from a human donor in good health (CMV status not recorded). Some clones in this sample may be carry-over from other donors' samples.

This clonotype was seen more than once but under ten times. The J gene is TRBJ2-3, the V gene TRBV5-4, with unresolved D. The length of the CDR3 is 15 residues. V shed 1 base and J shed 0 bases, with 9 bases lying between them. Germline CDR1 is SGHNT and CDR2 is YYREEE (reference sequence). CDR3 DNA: TGTGCCAGCAGCTTGAAGCCAAAAAGCACAGATACGCAGTATTTT. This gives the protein CASSLKPKSTDTQYF.

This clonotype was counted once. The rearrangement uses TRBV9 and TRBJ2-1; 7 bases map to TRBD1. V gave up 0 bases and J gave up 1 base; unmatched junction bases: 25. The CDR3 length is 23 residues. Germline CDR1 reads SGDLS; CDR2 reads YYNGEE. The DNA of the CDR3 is TGTGCCAGCAGCGTAGTGTCTAGGGGGTCGACAGGGAAGAGGTGGCTATCCTACAATGAGCAGTTCTTC. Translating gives CASSVVSRGSTGKRWLSYNEQFF.

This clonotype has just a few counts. CDR3 residues: CASRRLDQNTDTQYF. DNA for the CDR3: TGTGCCAGTAGACGACTAGACCAAAACACAGATACGCAGTATTTT. V and J are TRBV19 and TRBJ2-3; TRBD2 is a possible D gene (6 bases). Germline V gene lookup returns CDR1 LNHDA and CDR2 SQIVND (reference sequence). This CDR3 is 15 amino acids long. The ends were cut back, 6 bases at V and 2 bases at J, with 15 bases in the middle.

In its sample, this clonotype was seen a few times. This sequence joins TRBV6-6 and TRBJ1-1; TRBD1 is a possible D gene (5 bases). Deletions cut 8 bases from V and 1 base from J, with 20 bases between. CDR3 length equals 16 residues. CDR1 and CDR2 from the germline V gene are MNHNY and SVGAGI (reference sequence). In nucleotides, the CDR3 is TGTGCCAGCCGAGTACACCCCGGGGGGGAGAACACTGAAGCTTTCTTT. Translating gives CASRVHPGGENTEAFF.

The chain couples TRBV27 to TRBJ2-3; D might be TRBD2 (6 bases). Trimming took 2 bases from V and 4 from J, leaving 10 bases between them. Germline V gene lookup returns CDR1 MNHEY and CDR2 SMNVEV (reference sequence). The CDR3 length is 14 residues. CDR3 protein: CASSLVRDSDTQYF. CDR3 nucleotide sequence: TGTGCCAGCAGTTTAGTGCGGGATTCAGATACGCAGTATTTT.

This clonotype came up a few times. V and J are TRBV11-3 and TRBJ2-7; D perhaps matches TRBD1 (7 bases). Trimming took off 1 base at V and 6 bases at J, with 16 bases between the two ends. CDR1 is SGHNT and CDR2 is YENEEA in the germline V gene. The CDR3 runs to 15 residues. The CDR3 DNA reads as TGTGCCAGCAGCTTAGGACAGGGACTCTCCGCCGAGCAGTACTTC. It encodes CASSLGQGLSAEQYF.

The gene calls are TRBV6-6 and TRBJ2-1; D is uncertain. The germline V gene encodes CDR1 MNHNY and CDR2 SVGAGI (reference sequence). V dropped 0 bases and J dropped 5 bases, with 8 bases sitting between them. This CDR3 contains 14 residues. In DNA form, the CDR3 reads TGTGCCAGCAGTTACTCAGGTTTCGACAATGAGCAGTTCTTC. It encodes CASSYSGFDNEQFF.

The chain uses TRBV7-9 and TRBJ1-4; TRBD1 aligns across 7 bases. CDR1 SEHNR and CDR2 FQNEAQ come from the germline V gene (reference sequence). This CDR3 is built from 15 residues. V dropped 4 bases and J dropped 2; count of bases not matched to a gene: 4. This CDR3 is CASSSGTATNEKLFF. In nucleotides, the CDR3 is TGTGCCAGCAGCTCAGGGACAGCTACTAATGAAAAACTGTTTTTT.

The CDR3 DNA follows: TGCGCCAGCAGCCAAGATTCTAATTTCGGCGAGCAGTACGTC. This sequence encodes CASSQDSNFGEQYV. The V call is TRBV4-3, the J call TRBJ2-7, with D hard to call. The V gene lost 0 bases and the J gene lost 6 bases, with 12 bases spanning the gap. CDR3 length: 14 amino acids. The germline CDR1 and CDR2 sequences are LGHNA and YSLEER.

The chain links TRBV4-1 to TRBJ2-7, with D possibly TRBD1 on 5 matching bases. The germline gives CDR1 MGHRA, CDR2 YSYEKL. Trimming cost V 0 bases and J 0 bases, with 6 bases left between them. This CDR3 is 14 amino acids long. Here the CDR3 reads CASSQDRGSYEQYV. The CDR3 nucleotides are TGCGCCAGCAGCCAAGATAGGGGCTCCTACGAGCAGTACGTC.

The CDR3 loop is CASSVNRGITMNTEAFF. The CDR3 nucleotides read TGTGCCAGCAGCGTTAACAGGGGGATAACGATGAACACTGAAGCTTTCTTT. V is TRBV9 and J is TRBJ1-1; 8 bases align to TRBD1. Germline V CDR1 and CDR2: SGDLS, YYNGEE. This CDR3 comprises 17 residues. The V gene end was trimmed by 2 bases and the J gene end by 0 bases; junction bases not matched to a gene: 9.

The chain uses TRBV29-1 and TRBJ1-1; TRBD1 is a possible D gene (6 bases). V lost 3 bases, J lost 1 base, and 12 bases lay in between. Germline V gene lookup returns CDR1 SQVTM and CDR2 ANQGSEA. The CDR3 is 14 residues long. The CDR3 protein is CSVDRTGQNTEAFF. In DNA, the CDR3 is TGCAGCGTTGACAGAACAGGGCAGAACACTGAAGCTTTCTTT.

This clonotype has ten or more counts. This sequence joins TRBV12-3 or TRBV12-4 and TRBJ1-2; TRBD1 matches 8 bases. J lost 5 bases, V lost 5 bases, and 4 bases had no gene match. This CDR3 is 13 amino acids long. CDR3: CASSRTGSYGYTF. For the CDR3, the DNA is TGTGCCAGCAGTCGGACAGGGTCATATGGCTACACCTTC.

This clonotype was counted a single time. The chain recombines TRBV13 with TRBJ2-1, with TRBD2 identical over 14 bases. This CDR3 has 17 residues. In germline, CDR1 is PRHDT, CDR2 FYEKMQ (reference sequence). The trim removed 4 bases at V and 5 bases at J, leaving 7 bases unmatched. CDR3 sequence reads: CASSSGLAGGRNNEQFF. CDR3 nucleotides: TGTGCCAGCAGCTCCGGACTAGCGGGGGGTAGGAACAATGAGCAGTTCTTC.

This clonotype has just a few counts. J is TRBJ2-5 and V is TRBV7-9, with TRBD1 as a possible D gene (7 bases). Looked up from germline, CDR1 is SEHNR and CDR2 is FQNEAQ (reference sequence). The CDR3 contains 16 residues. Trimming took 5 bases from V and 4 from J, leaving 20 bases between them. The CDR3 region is CASSPTLHRGGETQYF. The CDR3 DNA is TGTGCCAGCAGCCCTACCTTACACAGGGGAGGAGAGACCCAGTACTTC.

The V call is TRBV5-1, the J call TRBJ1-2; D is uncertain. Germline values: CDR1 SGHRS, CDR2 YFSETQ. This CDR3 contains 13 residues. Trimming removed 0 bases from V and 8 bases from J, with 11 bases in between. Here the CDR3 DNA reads TGCGCCAGCAGCTTGGCCCCTGACGGGGGCTACACCTTC. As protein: CASSLAPDGGYTF.

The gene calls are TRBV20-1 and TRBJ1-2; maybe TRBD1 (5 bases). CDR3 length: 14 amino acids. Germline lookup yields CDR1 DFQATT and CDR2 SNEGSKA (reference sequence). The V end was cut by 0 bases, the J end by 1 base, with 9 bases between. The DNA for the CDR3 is TGCAGTGCTAGAGAGCTGGGGGTTAACTATGGCTACACCTTC. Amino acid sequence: CSARELGVNYGYTF.

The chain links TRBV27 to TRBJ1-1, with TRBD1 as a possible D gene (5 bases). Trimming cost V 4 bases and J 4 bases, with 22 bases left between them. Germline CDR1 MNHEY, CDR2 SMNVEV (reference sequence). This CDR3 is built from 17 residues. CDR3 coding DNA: TGTGCCAGCAGTTCGTCCTCAGGGAGGAGGGAGGGCACTGAAGCTTTCTTT. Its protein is CASSSSSGRREGTEAFF.

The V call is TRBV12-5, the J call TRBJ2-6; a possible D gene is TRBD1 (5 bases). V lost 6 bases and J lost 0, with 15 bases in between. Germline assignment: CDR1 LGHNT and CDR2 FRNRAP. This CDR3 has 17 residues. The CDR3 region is CASGQESILSGANVLTF. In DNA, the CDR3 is TGTGCTAGTGGACAGGAGAGCATCCTCTCTGGGGCCAACGTCCTGACTTTC.

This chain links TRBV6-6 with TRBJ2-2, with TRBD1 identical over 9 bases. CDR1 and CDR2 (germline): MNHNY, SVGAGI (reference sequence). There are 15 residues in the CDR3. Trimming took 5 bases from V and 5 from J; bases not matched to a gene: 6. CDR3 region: CASSLGTGWTGELFF. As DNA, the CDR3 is TGTGCCAGCAGTCTAGGGACAGGGTGGACCGGGGAGCTGTTTTTT.

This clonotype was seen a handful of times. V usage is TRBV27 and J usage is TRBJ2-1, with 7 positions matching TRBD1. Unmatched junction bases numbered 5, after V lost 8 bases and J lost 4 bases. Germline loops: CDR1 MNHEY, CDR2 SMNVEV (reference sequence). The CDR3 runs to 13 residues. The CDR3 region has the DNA TGTGCCAGCTGCCGGGACAGATACAATGAGCAGTTCTTC. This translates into CASCRDRYNEQFF.

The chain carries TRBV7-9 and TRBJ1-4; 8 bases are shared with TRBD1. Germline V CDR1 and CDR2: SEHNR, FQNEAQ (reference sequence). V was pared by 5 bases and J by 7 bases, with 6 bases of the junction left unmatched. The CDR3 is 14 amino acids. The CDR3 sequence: CASSMTGEGEKLFF. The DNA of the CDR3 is TGTGCCAGCAGCATGACAGGGGAAGGTGAAAAACTGTTTTTT.

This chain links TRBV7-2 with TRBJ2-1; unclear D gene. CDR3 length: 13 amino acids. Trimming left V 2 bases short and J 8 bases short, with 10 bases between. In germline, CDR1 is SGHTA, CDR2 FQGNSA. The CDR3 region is CASSLIGYDEQFF. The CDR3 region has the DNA TGTGCCAGCAGCTTAATTGGGTACGATGAGCAGTTCTTC.

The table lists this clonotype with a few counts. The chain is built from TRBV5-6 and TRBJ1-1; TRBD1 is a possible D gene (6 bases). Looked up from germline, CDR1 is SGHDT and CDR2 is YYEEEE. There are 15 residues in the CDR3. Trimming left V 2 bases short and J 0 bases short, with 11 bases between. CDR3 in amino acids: CASSLQGIMNTEAFF. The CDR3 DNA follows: TGTGCCAGCAGCTTACAGGGAATCATGAACACTGAAGCTTTCTTT.

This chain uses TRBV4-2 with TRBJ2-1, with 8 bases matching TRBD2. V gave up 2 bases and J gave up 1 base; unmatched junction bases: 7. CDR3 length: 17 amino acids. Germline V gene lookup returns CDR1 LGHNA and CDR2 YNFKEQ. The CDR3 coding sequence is TGTGCCAGCAGCCAAAAGGGGGTAGCGGGATCCTACAATGAGCAGTTCTTC. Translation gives CASSQKGVAGSYNEQFF.